These 16 T cell receptor beta chains were all obtained from the same sample, sequenced in a study of shared clonotypes between healthy human individuals. Sequenced by immunoSEQ multiplex PCR; TCRdb stores in-frame clones only, minus some. Counted here are 2 million to 3 million clones, 90% to 95% occurring once; the ten biggest clones make up around 0.37%. The sample comprised naive CD4+ T cells from PBMCs. Subset: CD45RA+ positively selected. Every receptor here comes from a man aged 18-30 years in good health. Some clones in this sample may be carry-over from other donors' samples.

This clone was recorded at least ten times. The chain carries TRBV11-1 and TRBJ2-1; maybe TRBD1 (6 bases). V lost 5 bases to trimming and J lost 2 bases, with 13 bases between them. Looked up from germline, CDR1 is SGHAT and CDR2 is FQDESV (reference sequence). The CDR3 runs 15 residues. The chain's CDR3 is CASSDGQKTYNEQFF. The CDR3 DNA reads TGTGCCAGCAGCGACGGACAGAAAACCTACAATGAGCAGTTCTTC.

Remarks on this clone: The sample contains more than one DNA sequence encoding this CDR3. The V gene is TRBV28, the J gene TRBJ1-1; possibly TRBD1 for D (5 bases). Germline CDR1 reads MDHEN; CDR2 reads SYDVKM. This CDR3 has 15 amino acids. V lost 0 bases and J lost 0, with 8 bases in between. The CDR3 loop is CASSLWGPLNTEAFF. The CDR3 region has the DNA TGTGCCAGCAGTTTATGGGGACCCCTGAACACTGAAGCTTTCTTT.

This clone was found once. This chain uses TRBV7-9 with TRBJ2-7; 9 bases agree with TRBD2. CDR3 size: 15 residues. J gave up 3 bases and V 3 bases, and 6 bases lay outside the gene matches. Germline CDR1 is SEHNR and CDR2 is FQNEAQ (reference sequence). CDR3 sequence: CASSFGVAGDYEQYF. The CDR3 DNA is TGTGCCAGCAGCTTCGGGGTAGCGGGAGACTACGAGCAGTACTTC.

The chain carries TRBV5-1 and TRBJ2-2, with TRBD2 matching over 7 bases. The junction had 12 bases not matched to a gene; V was cut back by 2 bases and J by 2 bases. Per the germline V gene, CDR1 is SGHRS and CDR2 is YFSETQ. The CDR3 has 18 residues. The chain's CDR3 is CASSLMMLAVLNTGELFF. CDR3 coding DNA: TGCGCCAGCAGCTTAATGATGCTAGCGGTCCTAAACACCGGGGAGCTGTTTTTT.

This chain links TRBV13 with TRBJ2-7, with D perhaps being TRBD1 or TRBD2 (6 bases each). Per germline, CDR1 PRHDT and CDR2 FYEKMQ (reference sequence). Trimming removed 2 bases at V and 2 bases at J, with 19 bases between. The CDR3 spans 17 residues. The CDR3 reads CASSLSAPGARPYEQYF. The CDR3, as DNA: TGTGCCAGCAGCTTATCAGCCCCGGGGGCGCGTCCCTACGAGCAGTACTTC.

This chain uses TRBV6-5 with TRBJ2-6; D might be TRBD2 (6 bases). The CDR3 covers 16 residues. Trimming cost V 0 bases and J 1 base, with 7 bases left between them. CDR1 is MNHEY, CDR2 SVGAGI, per germline. In DNA, the CDR3 is TGTGCCAGCAGTTACTCAGCGGGTTCTGGGGCCAACGTCCTGACTTTC. It translates to CASSYSAGSGANVLTF.

The V call is TRBV2, the J call TRBJ2-3, with 9 bases fitting TRBD2. V was clipped by 5 bases and J by 8 bases; unmatched bases: 14. This CDR3 is built from 16 residues. Germline CDR1 is SNHLY and CDR2 is FYNNEI. The CDR3 DNA reads TGTGCCAGCAGTCTGCTAGCGGGACCCCTCACGGGTACGCAGTATTTT. Translation: CASSLLAGPLTGTQYF.

V is TRBV25-1 and J is TRBJ2-7; tentatively, D is TRBD1 (5 bases). The CDR3 totals 12 residues. Germline CDR1 and CDR2: MGHDK and SYGVNS. The germline V and J ends were trimmed by 8 bases and 2 bases, with 10 bases remaining between them. The chain's CDR3 is CASAGFTYEQYF. CDR3 bases: TGTGCCAGCGCAGGGTTCACCTACGAGCAGTACTTC.

The chain is built from TRBV15 and TRBJ1-1, with D perhaps matching TRBD1 (5 bases). CDR3 length: 13 residues. The ends were cut back, 3 bases at V and 1 base at J, with 6 bases in the middle. From germline, CDR1 is LNHNV and CDR2 YYDKDF (reference sequence). The CDR3 spells CATSSTGNTEAFF. The DNA for the CDR3 is TGTGCCACCAGCAGTACAGGGAACACTGAAGCTTTCTTT.

The chain carries TRBV11-3 and TRBJ2-3, with TRBD2 matching over 8 bases. In germline, CDR1 is SGHNT, CDR2 YENEEA. The CDR3 length is 15 residues. V gave up 2 bases and J gave up 5 bases; unmatched junction bases: 6. The CDR3 region has the DNA TGTGCCAGCAGCTTAAGCGGGGGAGGGATAGATACGCAGTATTTT. It yields the protein CASSLSGGGIDTQYF.

With regard to this clone: The sample has other DNA sequences that encode this CDR3 too. The chain uses TRBV9 and TRBJ2-2; 8 bases map to TRBD1. The CDR3 totals 15 residues. From germline, CDR1 is SGDLS and CDR2 YYNGEE. With V trimmed by 4 bases and J by 3 bases, 5 bases remained unmatched. The chain's CDR3 is CASSPRTGYTGELFF. The CDR3 nucleotides read TGTGCCAGCAGCCCCCGGACAGGGTACACCGGGGAGCTGTTTTTT.

The chain combines TRBV5-1 with TRBJ2-3, with 7 bases lining up with TRBD1. The CDR3 runs 16 residues. Germline V CDR1 and CDR2: SGHRS, YFSETQ. V was pared by 4 bases and J by 0 bases, with 8 bases of the junction left unmatched. The CDR3 region is CASSPRQGSSTDTQYF. CDR3 DNA: TGCGCCAGCAGCCCCAGACAGGGATCAAGCACAGATACGCAGTATTTT.

J is TRBJ2-1 and V is TRBV6-6; 11 bases fit TRBD1. Per the germline V gene, CDR1 is MNHNY and CDR2 is SVGAGI (reference sequence). The CDR3 totals 16 residues. Trimming at V came to 0 bases and at J to 3 bases, leaving 1 base not matched to a gene. The CDR3 DNA sequence: TGTGCCAGCAGTTACTCGGGGACAGGGGGCTACAATGAGCAGTTCTTC. This codes for CASSYSGTGGYNEQFF.

This clone turned up a few times. The chain combines TRBV23-1 with TRBJ2-7; possibly TRBD2 for D (6 bases). TRBV23-1 is an ORF for which the function is uncertain. The CDR3 runs 12 residues. The V end lost 4 bases, the J end lost 6 bases, and 10 bases lay between the germline ends. CDR3 sequence reads: CASSPRAGEQYF. The CDR3 DNA reads TGCGCCAGCAGTCCAAGAGCGGGCGAGCAGTACTTC.

The chain couples TRBV2 to TRBJ1-1; D gene uncertain. CDR3 length: 17 residues. The V and J ends lost 1 base and 0 bases respectively, with 15 bases between them. From germline, CDR1 is SNHLY and CDR2 FYNNEI. CDR3 bases: TGTGCCAGCAGTGAAGGCGTAGTCTGGGAGTTGAACACTGAAGCTTTCTTT. It specifies CASSEGVVWELNTEAFF.

The V call is TRBV30, the J call TRBJ2-7; no reliable D call. The CDR3 spans 13 residues. V dropped 2 bases and J dropped 5 bases, with 13 bases sitting between them. CDR1 is GTSNPN and CDR2 is SVGIG in the germline V gene (reference sequence). CDR3 DNA: TGTGCCTGGAGTCGCAGGTCCGTTCACGAGCAGTACTTC. Its protein is CAWSRRSVHEQYF.